The 18 T cell receptor beta chains given below trace back to one sample, sequenced in a study of OX40 agonist ivuxolimab in advanced cancers. The data were produced by immunoSEQ multiplex PCR, yet TCRdb's version contains in-frame clones alone and is incomplete. The sample carries some 86,000 clones, 70% to 85% recorded once. The specimen comprised CD4+ or CD8+ T cells sorted from blood, sampled in a trial of the OX40 agonist ivuxolimab. The source is an adult with an advanced solid tumor such as melanoma, head and neck, liver or kidney cancer.

CDR3 region: CATMQGLAEHEQYF. As DNA, the CDR3 is TGTGCCACCATGCAGGGACTAGCGGAGCACGAGCAGTACTTC. V gene TRBV2 combines with J gene TRBJ2-7, with TRBD2 matching 11 bases. The germline gives CDR1 SNHLY, CDR2 FYNNEI. The CDR3 is 14 residues long. V lost 10 bases and J lost 5; bases outside the gene matches: 10.

The chain is built from TRBV30 and TRBJ2-1; no firm D call. Germline V gene lookup returns CDR1 GTSNPN and CDR2 SVGIG (reference sequence). CDR3 length: 12 residues. Trimming took off 1 base at V and 5 bases at J, with 6 bases between the two ends. The CDR3 protein is CAWSAQNNEQFF. CDR3 DNA sequence: TGTGCCTGGAGTGCCCAAAACAATGAGCAGTTCTTC.

The gene calls are TRBV2 and TRBJ2-7; possibly TRBD2 for D (6 bases). The germline V gene encodes CDR1 SNHLY and CDR2 FYNNEI. The CDR3 spans 13 residues. V lost 7 bases and J 5 bases, leaving 15 bases between the germline ends. The CDR3 nucleotides read TGTGCCAGCAACCCGGACGGGGAGGACGAGCAGTACTTC. This sequence encodes CASNPDGEDEQYF.

The chain carries TRBV19 and TRBJ1-2; D ambiguous. Trimming took 8 bases from V and 0 from J, leaving 10 bases between them. Germline-derived CDR1 and CDR2 are LNHDA and SQIVND (reference sequence). The CDR3 sequence is 13 residues long. The CDR3 nucleotides are TGTGCCAGTGTACCGAGGACTAACTATGGCTACACCTTC. Translating it yields CASVPRTNYGYTF.

The chain couples TRBV7-6 to TRBJ2-3; D not resolved. Germline CDR1 SGHVS, CDR2 FNYEAQ. Trimming took 5 bases from V and 6 from J, leaving 9 bases between them. This CDR3 has 12 residues. The CDR3 reads CASSPSADTQYF. The CDR3, as DNA: TGTGCCAGCAGCCCTTCTGCTGATACGCAGTATTTT.

The chain links TRBV2 to TRBJ1-5; D remains unclear. Germline V gene lookup returns CDR1 SNHLY and CDR2 FYNNEI. The CDR3 consists of 14 residues. V was pared by 6 bases and J by 0 bases, with 9 bases between. This chain's CDR3 is CASSSRYSNQPQHF. CDR3 nucleotides: TGTGCCAGCAGCTCGCGCTATAGCAATCAGCCCCAGCATTTT.

The V gene is TRBV6-5, the J gene TRBJ1-4, with 8 bases that match TRBD1. The junction had 5 bases not matched to a gene; V was cut back by 6 bases and J by 8 bases. Germline V gene data show CDR1 as MNHEY and CDR2 as SVGAGI. This CDR3 region has 13 residues. CDR3 nucleotide sequence: TGTGCCAGCAGGGCTGGACAGGGAGAAAAACTGTTTTTT. This gives the protein CASRAGQGEKLFF.

The rearrangement links TRBV11-2 to TRBJ2-7, with TRBD2 identical over 7 bases. The V and J ends lost 3 bases and 3 bases, in that order; junction bases with no gene match: 11. The V gene's germline CDR1 is SGHAT and CDR2 FQNNGV. This CDR3 comprises 16 residues. This CDR3 is CASSFGGAGILYEQYF. The CDR3 bases are TGTGCCAGCAGCTTCGGTGGAGCGGGGATTCTCTACGAGCAGTACTTC.

The J gene is TRBJ2-1, the V gene TRBV5-4, with TRBD2 matching over 15 bases. Trimming removed 5 bases from V and 8 bases from J; junction bases left unmatched: 14. CDR1 SGHNT and CDR2 YYREEE come from the germline V gene (reference sequence). The CDR3 runs to 18 residues. The CDR3 here is CASRVGLAGGSPVDEQFF. CDR3 DNA: TGTGCCAGCAGGGTAGGACTAGCGGGAGGGTCGCCGGTGGATGAGCAGTTCTTC.

Only one count was recorded for this clone. The rearrangement uses TRBV10-2 and TRBJ2-1, with 9 nucleotides matching TRBD2. CDR1 is WSHSY, CDR2 SAAADI, per germline. V shed 2 bases and J 6 bases; nucleotides not matched to a gene: 23. This CDR3 is built from 21 residues. This CDR3 is CASSEALGETSGRTRGNEQFF. As DNA, the CDR3 is TGCGCCAGCAGTGAGGCTTTGGGGGAAACTAGCGGGCGAACTAGGGGCAATGAGCAGTTCTTC.

The chain links TRBV11-3 to TRBJ2-7; 9 positions match TRBD1. Looked up from germline, CDR1 is SGHNT and CDR2 is YENEEA. The CDR3 is made up of 14 amino acids. Losses at the gene ends were 1 base for V and 7 bases for J; bases not matched to a gene: 5. The CDR3 DNA follows: TGTGCCAGCAGCTTAGGGACAGGGGCCTGGGAGCAGTACTTC. Residues: CASSLGTGAWEQYF.

The chain has TRBV4-3 and TRBJ1-2; no definite D call. The CDR3 sequence is 18 residues long. Germline-derived CDR1 and CDR2 are LGHNA and YSLEER. The V and J ends lost 0 bases and 4 bases respectively, with 21 bases between them. The CDR3 loop is CASSQEGYADRTSYGYTF. In DNA form, the CDR3 reads TGCGCCAGCAGCCAAGAAGGGTACGCAGACCGCACGAGCTATGGCTACACCTTC.

There are a few counts of this clone. In DNA, the CDR3 is TGTGCCAGCAGCTACAGGGGATTGGGTCAGCCCCAGCATTTT. The encoded protein is CASSYRGLGQPQHF. The chain recombines TRBV5-6 with TRBJ1-5, with 7 bases that match TRBD1. CDR1 and CDR2 from the germline V gene are SGHDT and YYEEEE. Germline trimming cut 3 bases from V and 6 bases from J; bases unmatched to any gene: 6. CDR3 length: 14 residues.

This rearrangement joins TRBV6-5 to TRBJ2-5, with D maybe TRBD2 (6 bases). Trimming took 6 bases from V and 11 from J, leaving 19 bases between them. CDR1 MNHEY and CDR2 SVGAGI come from the germline V gene. This CDR3 region has 13 residues. CDR3 coding DNA: TGTGCCAGCAGCCCGGGCGGGGCTCTACGACAGTACTTC. Protein sequence: CASSPGGALRQYF.

The rearrangement joins TRBV11-3 to TRBJ1-2, with D perhaps matching TRBD1 (5 bases). Between the trimmed V and J ends, which lost 3 bases and 4 bases, there was a span of 6 bases. There are 12 residues in the CDR3. The germline CDR1 and CDR2 sequences are SGHNT and YENEEA. CDR3 nucleotides: TGTGCCAGCAGCTTTGGGGCCTATGGCTACACCTTC. The encoded protein is CASSFGAYGYTF.

This rearrangement joins TRBV5-1 to TRBJ1-1, with D perhaps matching TRBD1 (5 bases). Germline loops: CDR1 SGHRS, CDR2 YFSETQ. The CDR3 is 12 amino acids. Trimming cost V 9 bases and J 8 bases, with 17 bases left between them. CDR3 DNA: TGCGCCACAGCGAGAGGGACGGAAGAAGCTTTCTTT. As protein: CATARGTEEAFF.

The CDR3 loop reads CASSRQGDSTDTQYF. The CDR3 DNA reads as TGTGCCAGCAGTCGACAGGGGGATAGCACAGATACGCAGTATTTT. The rearrangement links TRBV6-6 to TRBJ2-3, with 9 bases identical to TRBD1. Germline V lookup: CDR1 MNHNY, CDR2 SVGAGI (reference sequence). With V trimmed by 5 bases and J by 0 bases, 3 bases remained unmatched. CDR3 size: 15 residues.

The chain couples TRBV19 to TRBJ1-5, with TRBD1 matching 10 bases. With 8 bases clipped from V and 6 bases from J, the junction kept 13 bases outside the gene matches. The CDR3 is made up of 16 amino acids. Germline CDR1 is LNHDA and CDR2 is SQIVND (reference sequence). CDR3 residues: CASVSLTGGLGQPQHF. Here the CDR3 DNA reads TGTGCCAGTGTTTCCCTGACAGGGGGCCTCGGTCAGCCCCAGCATTTT.